This note documents a single T cell receptor (beta chain) sequence. Antigen unknown. This record belongs to a study of cytomegalovirus exposure and HLA in healthy donors. The CDR3 sequence is 12 residues long. The V gene's germline CDR1 is LNHDA and CDR2 SQIVND (reference sequence). Trimming left V 7 bases short and J 4 bases short, with 10 bases between. Vbeta (60) and Jbeta (13) primers were used in the PCR. The data were produced by immunoSEQ multiplex PCR, yet TCRdb's version contains in-frame clones alone and is incomplete. The top ten hold 1.7% of the sample, which has approximately 190,000 clones, around 88% seen once. Findings and limits, study-wide: In an earlier analysis, in approximately 630 donors, most V segments appeared productive either ~87% or ~30% of the time. As a later analysis showed, several of the most significant clusters appeared to be linked to common viral pathogens. Under in vitro conditions, a few CMV-associated chains were confirmed as specific for CMV antigens.

Sequencing was done on a sample of PBMCs. The rearrangement links TRBV19 to TRBJ1-2; no firm D call. The TCR comes from a man between 40 and 49 years old in good health and CMV-seropositive. The CDR3 protein is CASTLGPYGYTF. CDR3 sequence (DNA): TGTGCCAGTACCCTGGGCCCCTATGGCTACACCTTC.